This T cell receptor (beta chain) was identified during a study of shared clonotypes between healthy human individuals. This CDR3 is 17 amino acids long. CDR1 is SGDLS and CDR2 is YYNGEE in the germline V gene. The J segment lost 3 bases and the V segment lost 3 bases, leaving 7 bases of the junction unmatched. Study observations and caveats: Sharing across four donors was highest in naive CD4 (roughly 5%) and lowest in memory CD8 (roughly 0.4%). Measured sharing among donors was expected to vary with sequencing depth.

In regard to this clone: Its antigen is still unknown.

Assay execution proceeded at the deep level. The DNA input per sorted-subset replicate PCR was 150 to 200 ng, corresponding to 25,000 to 30,000 T cell genomes. Here immunoSEQ multiplex PCR was the method, and the copy in TCRdb shows in-frame clones only, minus some. This table has approximately 1.5 million clones, nearly 99% appearing once. Material: naive CD4+ T cells sorted from blood. Regarding subset: CD45RA+ positively selected. The V gene is TRBV9, the J gene TRBJ2-1, with 12 nucleotides matching TRBD2. This receptor was taken from a man under 40 in good health. The CDR3 loop is CASSATWTSGNYNEQFF. The CDR3 DNA sequence: TGTGCCAGCAGCGCGACCTGGACTAGCGGGAACTACAATGAGCAGTTCTTC.